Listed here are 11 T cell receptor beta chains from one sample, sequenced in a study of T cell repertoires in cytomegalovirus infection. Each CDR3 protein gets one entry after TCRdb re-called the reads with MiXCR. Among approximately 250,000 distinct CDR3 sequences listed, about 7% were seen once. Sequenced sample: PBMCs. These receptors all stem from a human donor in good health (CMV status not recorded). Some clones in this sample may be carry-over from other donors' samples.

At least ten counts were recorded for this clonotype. This CDR3 is CSVRVGGGADEKLFF. The CDR3 DNA follows: TGCAGCGTTCGAGTCGGTGGGGGCGCCGACGAAAAACTGTTTTTT. The chain employs TRBV29-1 and TRBJ1-4, with D possibly TRBD1 on 6 matching bases. The germline V gene has CDR1 SQVTM and CDR2 ANQGSEA. V was cut by 5 bases and J by 8 bases, with 21 bases left in between. The CDR3 sequence is 15 residues long.

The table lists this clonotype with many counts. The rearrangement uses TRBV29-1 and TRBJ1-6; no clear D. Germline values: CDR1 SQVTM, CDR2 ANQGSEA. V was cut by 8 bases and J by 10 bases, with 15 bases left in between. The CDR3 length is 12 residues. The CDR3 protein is CSHREGRSPLHF. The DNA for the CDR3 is TGCAGCCACCGGGAGGGAAGATCACCCCTCCACTTT.

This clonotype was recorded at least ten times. CDR3 in amino acids: CASSEMAGQGIPLHF. The CDR3 bases are TGTGCCAGTAGTGAGATGGCGGGACAGGGAATACCCCTCCACTTT. The V and J genes are TRBV19 and TRBJ1-6, with TRBD1 matching over 9 bases. CDR1 and CDR2 from the germline V gene are LNHDA and SQIVND (reference sequence). Unmatched junction bases numbered 11, after V lost 5 bases and J lost 12 bases. This CDR3 comprises 15 residues.

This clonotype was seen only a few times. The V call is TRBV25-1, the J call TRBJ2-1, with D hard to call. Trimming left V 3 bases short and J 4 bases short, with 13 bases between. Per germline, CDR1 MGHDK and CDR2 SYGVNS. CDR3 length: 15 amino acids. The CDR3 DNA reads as TGTGCCAGCAGTGATTCGGCAGGTCTTTACAATGAGCAGTTCTTC. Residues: CASSDSAGLYNEQFF.

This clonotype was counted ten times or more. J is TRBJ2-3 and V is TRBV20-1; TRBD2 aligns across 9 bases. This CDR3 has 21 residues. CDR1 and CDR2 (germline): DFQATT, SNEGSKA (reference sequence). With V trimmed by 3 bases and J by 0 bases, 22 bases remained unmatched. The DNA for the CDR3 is TGCAGTGCTAGGGTGGACTCCTGGGAGGCTAGCGGGACCGCTAGCACAGATACGCAGTATTTT. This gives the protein CSARVDSWEASGTASTDTQYF.

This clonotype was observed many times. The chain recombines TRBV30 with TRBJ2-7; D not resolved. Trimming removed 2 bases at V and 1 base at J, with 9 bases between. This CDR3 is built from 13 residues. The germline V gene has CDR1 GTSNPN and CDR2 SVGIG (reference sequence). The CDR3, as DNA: TGTGCCTGGAGTTCGGGCAGGTCCTACGAGCAGTACTTC. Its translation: CAWSSGRSYEQYF.

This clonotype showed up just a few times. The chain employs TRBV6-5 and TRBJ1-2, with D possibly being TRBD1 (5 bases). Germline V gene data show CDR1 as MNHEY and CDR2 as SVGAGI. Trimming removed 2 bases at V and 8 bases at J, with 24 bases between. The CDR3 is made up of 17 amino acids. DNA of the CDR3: TGTGCCAGCAGTTACCTCTACCCAGATAGGGACCGTGAGGGCTACACCTTC. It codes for CASSYLYPDRDREGYTF.

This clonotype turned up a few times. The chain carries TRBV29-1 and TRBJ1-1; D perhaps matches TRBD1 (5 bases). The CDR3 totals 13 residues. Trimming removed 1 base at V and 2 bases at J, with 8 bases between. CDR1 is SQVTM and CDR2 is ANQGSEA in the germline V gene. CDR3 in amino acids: CSVEVGGNTEAFF. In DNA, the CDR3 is TGCAGCGTTGAAGTCGGGGGAAACACTGAAGCTTTCTTT.

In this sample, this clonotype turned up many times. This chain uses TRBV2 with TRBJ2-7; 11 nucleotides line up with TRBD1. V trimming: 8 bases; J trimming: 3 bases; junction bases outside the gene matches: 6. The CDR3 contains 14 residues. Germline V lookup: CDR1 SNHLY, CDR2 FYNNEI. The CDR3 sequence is CASGRGQGDYEQYF. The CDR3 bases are TGTGCCAGCGGGAGGGGACAGGGGGACTACGAGCAGTACTTC.

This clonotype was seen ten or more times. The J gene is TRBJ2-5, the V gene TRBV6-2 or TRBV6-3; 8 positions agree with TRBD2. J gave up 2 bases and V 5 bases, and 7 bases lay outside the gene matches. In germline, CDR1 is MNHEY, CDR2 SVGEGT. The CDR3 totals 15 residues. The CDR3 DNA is TGTGCCAGCAGTCCGGGACTAGGACTACAAGAGACCCAGTACTTC. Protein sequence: CASSPGLGLQETQYF.

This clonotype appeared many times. The CDR3 loop is CASSFPGDRKITYEQYF. As DNA, the CDR3 is TGTGCCAGCAGTTTTCCCGGGGACAGGAAGATAACCTACGAGCAGTACTTC. V usage is TRBV28 and J usage is TRBJ2-7; TRBD1 matches 8 bases. V lost 3 bases to trimming and J lost 2 bases; unmatched junction nucleotides: 12. Germline V gives CDR1 MDHEN, CDR2 SYDVKM. This CDR3 has 17 residues. The whole variable domain, filled in from reference TRBV28 and TRBJ2-7, reads DVKVTQSSRYLVKRTGEKVFLECVQDMDHENMFWYRQDPGLGLRLIYFSYDVKMKEKGDIPEGYSVSREKKERFSLILESASTNQTSMYLCASSFPGDRKITYEQYFGPGTRLTVT.